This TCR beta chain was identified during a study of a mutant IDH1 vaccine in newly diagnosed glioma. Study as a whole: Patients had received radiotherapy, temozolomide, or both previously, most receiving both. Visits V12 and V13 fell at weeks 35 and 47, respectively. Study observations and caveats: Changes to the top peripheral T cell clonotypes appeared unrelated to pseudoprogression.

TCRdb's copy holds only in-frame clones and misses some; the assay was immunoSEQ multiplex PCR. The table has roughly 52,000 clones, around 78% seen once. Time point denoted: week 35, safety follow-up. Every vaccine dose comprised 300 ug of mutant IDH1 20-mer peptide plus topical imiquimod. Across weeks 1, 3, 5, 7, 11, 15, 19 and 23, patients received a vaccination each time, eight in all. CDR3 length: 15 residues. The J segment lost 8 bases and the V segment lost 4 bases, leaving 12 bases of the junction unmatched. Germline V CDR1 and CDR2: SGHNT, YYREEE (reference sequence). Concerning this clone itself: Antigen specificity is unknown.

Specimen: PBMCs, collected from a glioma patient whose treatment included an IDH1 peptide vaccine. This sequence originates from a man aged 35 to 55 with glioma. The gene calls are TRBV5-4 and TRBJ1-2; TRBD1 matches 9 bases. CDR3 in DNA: TGTGCCAGCAGCCTGGATCCGGGACAGGGCCCCGGCTACACCTTC. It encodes CASSLDPGQGPGYTF.